This T cell receptor (beta chain) stems from a study of blood T cell repertoires in COVID-19. Study-wide background: Material from acute and convalescent COVID-19 was sourced from the United States, Italy and Spain.

Methods used by the authors: Estimation of nucleated cell counts relied on the amplification of reference gene primers. Clones were sequenced by immunoSEQ multiplex PCR, and TCRdb holds only the in-frame ones, with some missing. Clonal size and the V and J genes are those of that table, whereas D and trimming came from the DNA. Among about 81,000 clones listed, more than 70% were seen once. This TCR was recovered from a woman in her seventies with acute or convalescent COVID-19. Sequenced: peripheral blood.

For the CDR3, the DNA is TGCGCCAGCAGCTTGGGACAAACTGGGGCCAACGTCCTGACTTTC. Encoded protein: CASSLGQTGANVLTF. The chain combines TRBV5-1 with TRBJ2-6, with D unclear. Germline V gives CDR1 SGHRS, CDR2 YFSETQ. This CDR3 has 15 residues. V lost 0 bases to trimming and J lost 2 bases, with 6 bases between them.